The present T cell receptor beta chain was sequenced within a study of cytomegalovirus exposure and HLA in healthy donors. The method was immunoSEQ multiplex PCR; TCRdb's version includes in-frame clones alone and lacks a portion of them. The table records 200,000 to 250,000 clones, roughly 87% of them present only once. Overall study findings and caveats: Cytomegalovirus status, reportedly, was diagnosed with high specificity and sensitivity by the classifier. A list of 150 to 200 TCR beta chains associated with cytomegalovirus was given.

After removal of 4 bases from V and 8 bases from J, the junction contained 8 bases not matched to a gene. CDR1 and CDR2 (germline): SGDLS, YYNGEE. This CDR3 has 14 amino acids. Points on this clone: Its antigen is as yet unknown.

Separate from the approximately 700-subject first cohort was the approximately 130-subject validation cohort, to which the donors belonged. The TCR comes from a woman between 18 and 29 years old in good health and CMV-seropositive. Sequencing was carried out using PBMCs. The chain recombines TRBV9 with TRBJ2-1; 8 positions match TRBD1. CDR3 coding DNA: TGTGCCAGCAGCCTCACTGGACAGGGCTATGAGCAGTTCTTC. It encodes CASSLTGQGYEQFF.